Listed below are T cell receptor beta chains from one sample, sequenced in a study of blood T cell repertoires in COVID-19. Profiled with immunoSEQ multiplex PCR; TCRdb holds only in-frame clones, not every one. The sample holds roughly 25,000 clones, over 60% seen once. The sequencing sample was made of peripheral blood. The receptors were sampled from a woman aged 80 or over with acute or convalescent COVID-19. The CDR3 runs from the conserved cysteine through the conserved F or W. The D gene is left open where the match is weak. Clone size, where shown, is once, few, many, or a class for clones that have expanded.

clone_size j_call d_call v_call cdr3_aa cdr3_nt
many TRBJ2-3 TRBD2 TRBV2 CASGGFSGNTDTQYF TGTGCCAGCGGCGGGTTCAGCGGGAACACAGATACGCAGTATTTT
few TRBJ2-1 - TRBV5-6 CASSIFRGSTYNEQFF TGTGCCAGCAGTATATTCCGAGGGTCTACTTACAATGAGCAGTTCTTC
few TRBJ2-1 TRBD2 TRBV11-3 CASSLTSGSLNEQFF TGTGCCAGCAGCCTTACTAGCGGGAGTCTCAATGAGCAGTTCTTC
- TRBJ1-5 - TRBV28 CASSLGGSQPQHF TGTGCCAGCAGTTTAGGAGGGAGTCAGCCCCAGCATTTT
- TRBJ2-5 - TRBV20-1 CSASSSQETQYF TGCAGTGCTAGTTCGTCCCAAGAGACCCAGTACTTC
- TRBJ1-3 - TRBV5-1 CASSTSGVAGNTIYF TGCGCCAGCAGCACCTCGGGAGTCGCTGGAAACACCATATATTTT
- TRBJ1-4 TRBD1 TRBV4-1 CASSQEGRGLEKLFF TGCGCCAGCAGCCAAGAGGGCAGGGGGCTTGAAAAACTGTTTTTT
- TRBJ2-3 - TRBV10-3 CAISRLESTDTQYF TGTGCCATCAGTCGGCTAGAGAGCACAGATACGCAGTATTTT
- TRBJ2-5 - TRBV24-1 CATSDPDGKETQYF TGTGCCACCAGTGACCCGGACGGGAAAGAGACCCAGTACTTC
- TRBJ1-2 - TRBV29-1 CSVSGRENYGYTF TGCAGCGTTAGTGGCAGGGAAAACTATGGCTACACCTTC
- TRBJ1-4 - TRBV7-8 CASSLGTSPATNEKLFF TGTGCCAGCAGCTTAGGGACAAGCCCCGCAACTAATGAAAAACTGTTTTTT
few TRBJ1-2 TRBD1 TRBV27 CASRSTLQGTLYTF TGTGCCAGCAGATCCACCCTACAGGGGACCCTCTACACCTTC
- TRBJ2-1 TRBD1 TRBV6-2/TRBV6-3 CASTPRQGALDNEQFF TGTGCCAGCACCCCCCGACAGGGGGCGTTGGACAATGAGCAGTTCTTC
once TRBJ2-5 TRBD1 TRBV6-6 CASDDRVQETQYF TGTGCCAGCGATGACAGGGTTCAAGAGACCCAGTACTTC
- TRBJ1-4 - TRBV10-3 CAISEQPSNEKLFF TGTGCCATCAGTGAACAGCCCTCTAATGAAAAACTGTTTTTT
- TRBJ1-2 TRBD1 TRBV2 CASSGTERYGYTF TGTGCCAGCAGCGGGACAGAACGCTATGGCTACACCTTC
few TRBJ2-3 - TRBV7-6 CASSPMGRVPDTQYF TGTGCCAGCAGCCCGATGGGCAGAGTACCAGATACGCAGTATTTT
- TRBJ2-7 - TRBV9 CASSVEASSYEQYF TGTGCCAGCAGCGTAGAGGCTAGCTCCTACGAGCAGTACTTC
- TRBJ2-7 TRBD1 TRBV27 CASSISGGEQYF TGTGCCAGCAGTATATCAGGGGGCGAGCAGTACTTC
- TRBJ2-3 - TRBV5-1 CASKTLSSTDTQYF TGCGCCAGCAAAACCCTATCAAGCACAGATACGCAGTATTTT
- TRBJ1-1 TRBD1 TRBV6-5 CASRNRGNTEAFF TGTGCCAGCAGGAACAGGGGGAACACTGAAGCTTTCTTT
- TRBJ2-1 TRBD2 TRBV18 CASSPQTFLAGNRNEQFF TGTGCCAGCTCACCCCAAACCTTTCTAGCGGGCAACAGAAATGAGCAGTTCTTC
few TRBJ2-7 - TRBV6-2/TRBV6-3 CASSNPTTYEQYF TGTGCCAGCAGTAACCCGACTACCTACGAGCAGTACTTC
once TRBJ1-1 TRBD1 TRBV30 CAWRRQGHTEAFF TGTGCCTGGAGACGACAGGGGCACACTGAAGCTTTCTTT
- TRBJ2-7 - TRBV4-3 CASSVAVSYEQYF TGCGCCAGCAGCGTGGCAGTCTCCTACGAGCAGTACTTC
- TRBJ1-2 - TRBV19 CASSIRQGLNQDYGYTF TGTGCCAGTAGTATAAGGCAGGGACTGAATCAAGACTATGGCTACACCTTC